The sequence of this T cell receptor beta chain was determined in a study of OX40 agonist ivuxolimab in advanced cancers. Across the study: Partial responses were seen in three patients, one with hepatocellular carcinoma and two with cutaneous melanoma.

Profiling relied on immunoSEQ multiplex PCR, and the TCRdb table lists in-frame clones only, not all of them. This sample yields approximately 39,000 clones, of which 65% to 80% are seen a single time; around 10% belongs to the top ten. CDR3 length: 14 residues. CDR1 is SEHNR, CDR2 FQNEAQ, per germline (reference sequence). With 4 bases clipped from V and 5 bases from J, the junction kept 6 bases outside the gene matches. V gene TRBV7-9 combines with J gene TRBJ1-1, with 8 bases aligning to TRBD1. This receptor was taken from an adult with an advanced solid tumor such as melanoma, head and neck, liver or kidney cancer. Sequenced material: CD4+ or CD8+ T cells sorted from blood, taken in a trial of the OX40 agonist ivuxolimab. The chain's CDR3 is CASSSNRGITEAFF. The CDR3 DNA is TGTGCCAGCAGCTCAAACAGGGGGATTACTGAAGCTTTCTTT. Complete variable domain (other parts from reference TRBV7-9 and TRBJ1-1): DTGVSQNPRHKITKRGQNVTFRCDPISEHNRLYWYRQTLGQGPEFLTYFQNEAQLEKSRLLSDRFSAERPKGSFSTLEIQRTEQGDSAMYLCASSSNRGITEAFFGQGTRLTVV.